This T cell receptor beta chain was profiled in a study of a mutant IDH1 vaccine in newly diagnosed glioma. Time point: week 47, end of study. Alongside topical imiquimod, each dose of vaccine comprised 300 ug of mutant IDH1 20-mer peptide. Patients had eight vaccinations, in weeks 1, 3, 5, 7, 11, 15, 19 and 23. New WHO grade 3 or 4 astrocytomas that were IDH1-mutant and ATRX-lost occurred in the donors. Germline V lookup: CDR1 MNHEY, CDR2 SMNVEV (reference sequence). This CDR3 has 15 residues. J was trimmed by 5 bases and V by 5 bases; bases with no gene match: 8. Study-wide findings and caveats: The study observed vaccine-induced immune responses in roughly 93% of patients. Pseudoprogression appeared unlinked to shifts in leading peripheral T cell clonotypes.

For this clone: Its specificity is not known.

Clones were sequenced by immunoSEQ multiplex PCR, and TCRdb holds only the in-frame ones, with some missing. The data contain tens of thousands of clones, roughly two thirds of them singletons. The chain has TRBV27 and TRBJ2-2; 7 bases map to TRBD2. This receptor was obtained from a man aged 40-49 years with glioma. Some clones in this sample may be carry-over from other donors' samples. Sequencing was performed on peripheral blood mononuclear cells (PBMCs), taken from a glioma patient whose treatment included an IDH1 peptide vaccine. CDR3 sequence: CASSNPAGVTGELFF. CDR3 coding DNA: TGTGCCAGCAGTAACCCGGCGGGAGTGACCGGGGAGCTGTTTTTT.